This T cell receptor (beta chain) is from a study of blood T cell repertoires in COVID-19. At the level of the study: Sites across the United States, Italy and Spain contributed samples from acute and convalescent COVID-19. In each case, the material was cDNA or gDNA derived from T cells, B-cell-depleted T cells, or PBMCs.

This clone was detected a few times. Per the study methods: Estimation of nucleated cell counts relied on the amplification of reference gene primers. Generated by immunoSEQ multiplex PCR, the TCRdb table keeps only in-frame clones and is missing some. For V, J and clone size, that table is used; D and trimming come from the DNA. Among around 150,000 clones listed, 80% were seen once. Trimming removed 0 bases at V and 5 bases at J, with 13 bases between. The CDR3 covers 15 residues. Germline lookup yields CDR1 LGHDT and CDR2 YNNKEL (reference sequence). The rearrangement uses TRBV3-1 (or the pseudogene TRBV3-2) and TRBJ2-5; D is uncertain. This TCR was recovered from a woman aged 45-65 years with acute or convalescent COVID-19. The sequenced sample consisted of peripheral blood. In nucleotides, the CDR3 is TGTGCCAGCAGCCAAGACGCGGTAGCTCTGGAGACCCAGTACTTC. Protein sequence: CASSQDAVALETQYF.